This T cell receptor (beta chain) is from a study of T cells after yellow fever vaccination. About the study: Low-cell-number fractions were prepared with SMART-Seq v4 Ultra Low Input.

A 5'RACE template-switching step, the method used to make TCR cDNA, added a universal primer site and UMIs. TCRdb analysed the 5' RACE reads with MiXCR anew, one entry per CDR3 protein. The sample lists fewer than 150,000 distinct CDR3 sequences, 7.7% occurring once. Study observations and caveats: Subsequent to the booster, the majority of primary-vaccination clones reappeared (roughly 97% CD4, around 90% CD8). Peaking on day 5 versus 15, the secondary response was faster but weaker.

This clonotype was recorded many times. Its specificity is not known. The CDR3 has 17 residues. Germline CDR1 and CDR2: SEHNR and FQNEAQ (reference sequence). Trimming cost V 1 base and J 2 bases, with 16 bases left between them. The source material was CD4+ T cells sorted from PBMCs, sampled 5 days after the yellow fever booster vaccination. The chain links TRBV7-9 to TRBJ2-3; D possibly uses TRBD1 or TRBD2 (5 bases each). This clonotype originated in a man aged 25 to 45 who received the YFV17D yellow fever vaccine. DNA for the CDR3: TGTGCCAGCAGCTTAGGTGCCGGGGCGACTTACACAGATACGCAGTATTTT. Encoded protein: CASSLGAGATYTDTQYF.